These 26 T cell receptor beta chains came from one sample sequenced in a study of cytomegalovirus exposure and HLA in healthy donors. The PCR employed 60 Vbeta primers together with 13 Jbeta primers. Using immunoSEQ multiplex PCR, the repertoire was profiled, and TCRdb retains in-frame clones only, with some absent. The sample has around 70,000 clones. Sequenced: PBMCs. These receptors all come from a boy aged 5-17 years in good health and CMV-seronegative.

V usage is TRBV6-1 and J usage is TRBJ2-7, with 12 nucleotides matching TRBD2. V lost 2 bases to trimming and J lost 6 bases; unmatched junction nucleotides: 5. CDR1 and CDR2 (germline): MNHNS, SASEGT. This CDR3 contains 15 residues. For the CDR3, the DNA is TGTGCCAGCAGTGAAAGGACTAGCGGGGTCGGCGAGCAGTACTTC. It yields the protein CASSERTSGVGEQYF.

This chain uses TRBV19 with TRBJ2-1; TRBD2 matches 8 bases. CDR1 LNHDA and CDR2 SQIVND come from the germline V gene (reference sequence). Unmatched junction bases numbered 6, after V lost 5 bases and J lost 3 bases. This CDR3 has 15 residues. The chain's CDR3 is CASSHPGTSYNEQFF. CDR3 DNA: TGTGCCAGTAGTCACCCCGGGACTAGCTACAATGAGCAGTTCTTC.

The genes are TRBV7-8 and TRBJ2-1, with a tentative D call TRBD2 (6 bases). V was shortened by 5 bases and J by 4 bases, with 15 bases between the two germline ends. CDR3 size: 15 residues. Germline assignment: CDR1 SGHVS and CDR2 FQNEAQ. DNA for the CDR3: TGTGCCAGCAGCCCGACGGAGGGGTATTACAATGAGCAGTTCTTC. Translating it yields CASSPTEGYYNEQFF.

V and J are TRBV25-1 and TRBJ2-5; 8 bases are a match to TRBD1. With V trimmed by 4 bases and J by 5 bases, 9 bases remained unmatched. The germline CDR1 and CDR2 sequences are MGHDK and SYGVNS. The CDR3 has 15 residues. The CDR3 loop reads CASSVPDRVRETQYF. The CDR3, as DNA: TGTGCCAGCAGTGTCCCGGACAGGGTGCGGGAGACCCAGTACTTC.

The chain joins TRBV6-1 to TRBJ1-2; D is possibly TRBD1 (5 bases). The CDR3 is 12 amino acids. Germline values: CDR1 MNHNS, CDR2 SASEGT. The germline V and J ends were trimmed by 2 bases and 7 bases, with 8 bases remaining between them. CDR3 residues: CASSELGLGYTF. The CDR3 nucleotides read TGTGCCAGCAGTGAACTGGGACTTGGCTACACCTTC.

This chain links TRBV28 with TRBJ1-5; D possibly corresponds to TRBD1 (5 bases). This CDR3 has 16 residues. Germline CDR1 reads MDHEN; CDR2 reads SYDVKM. V lost 1 base and J 11 bases, leaving 21 bases between the germline ends. DNA of the CDR3: TGTGCCAGCAGTTTATCCGGAGGGGCGACTGCTTTGGCCCAGCATTTT. As protein: CASSLSGGATALAQHF.

The chain recombines TRBV5-4 with TRBJ1-2; D is unresolved. The CDR3 has 16 residues. Trimming took off 4 bases at V and 0 bases at J, with 16 bases between the two ends. CDR1 SGHNT and CDR2 YYREEE come from the germline V gene (reference sequence). The chain's CDR3 is CASSARMGDTNYGYTF. In DNA, the CDR3 is TGTGCCAGCAGCGCCCGAATGGGCGACACTAACTATGGCTACACCTTC.

The V call is TRBV29-1, the J call TRBJ1-2; TRBD1 might be the D (6 bases). This CDR3 comprises 12 residues. The germline V and J ends were trimmed by 7 bases and 7 bases, with 16 bases remaining between them. Per the germline V gene, CDR1 is SQVTM and CDR2 is ANQGSEA. CDR3 region: CSAAEQGSGYTF. CDR3 in DNA: TGCAGCGCCGCGGAGCAGGGGTCTGGCTACACCTTC.

V gene TRBV30 combines with J gene TRBJ1-6, with 7 bases lining up with TRBD1. CDR3 size: 14 residues. Germline V gene lookup returns CDR1 GTSNPN and CDR2 SVGIG (reference sequence). The J segment lost 6 bases and the V segment lost 3 bases, leaving 5 bases of the junction unmatched. The CDR3 nucleotides are TGTGCCTGGAGCGTGGGACAGCTTAATTCACCCCTCCACTTT. It specifies CAWSVGQLNSPLHF. Full variable domain (missing parts from reference TRBV30 and TRBJ1-6): SQTIHQWPATLVQPVGSPLSLECTVEGTSNPNLYWYRQAAGRGLQLLFYSVGIGQISSEVPQNLSASRPQDRQFILSSKKLLLSDSGFYLCAWSVGQLNSPLHFGNGTRLTVT.

The rearrangement links TRBV30 to TRBJ2-7; 9 bases are a match to TRBD1. The CDR3 is 14 residues long. Germline V CDR1 and CDR2: GTSNPN, SVGIG (reference sequence). V lost 1 base to trimming and J lost 3 bases; unmatched junction nucleotides: 4. The CDR3 region has the DNA TGTGCCTGGAGTGCGGGGACAGGGCTCTACGAGCAGTACTTC. Protein product: CAWSAGTGLYEQYF.

The chain has TRBV9 and TRBJ2-3, with D hard to call. The V and J ends lost 0 bases and 4 bases respectively, with 6 bases between them. CDR3 length: 13 residues. Per germline, CDR1 SGDLS and CDR2 YYNGEE. In DNA form, the CDR3 reads TGTGCCAGCAGCGTAGGTATCCCAGATACGCAGTATTTT. This translates into CASSVGIPDTQYF.

CDR3 nucleotide sequence: TGTGCCTGGAGACCCCAGGGGATAGCTAATGAAAAACTGTTTTTT. Protein product: CAWRPQGIANEKLFF. The chain joins TRBV30 to TRBJ1-4, with D perhaps matching TRBD1 (6 bases). The CDR3 is 15 residues long. Trimming cost V 3 bases and J 3 bases, with 14 bases left between them. Germline V lookup: CDR1 GTSNPN, CDR2 SVGIG (reference sequence). Complete variable domain (other parts from reference TRBV30 and TRBJ1-4): SQTIHQWPATLVQPVGSPLSLECTVEGTSNPNLYWYRQAAGRGLQLLFYSVGIGQISSEVPQNLSASRPQDRQFILSSKKLLLSDSGFYLCAWRPQGIANEKLFFGSGTQLSVL.

The V gene is TRBV7-3, the J gene TRBJ2-7; 12 nucleotides match TRBD2. The length of the CDR3 is 18 residues. J gave up 2 bases and V 0 bases, and 8 bases lay outside the gene matches. The germline V gene encodes CDR1 SGHTA and CDR2 FQGTGA. CDR3 in amino acids: CASSLTFKTSGSAYEQYF. The CDR3 DNA follows: TGTGCCAGCAGCTTAACGTTCAAGACTAGCGGGAGCGCCTACGAGCAGTACTTC.

The rearrangement joins TRBV6-1 to TRBJ1-1, with 8 positions matching TRBD1. J gave up 1 base and V 8 bases, and 3 bases lay outside the gene matches. Germline V gene data show CDR1 as MNHNS and CDR2 as SASEGT. This CDR3 spans 13 amino acids. CDR3 amino acids: CASEDRANTEAFF. CDR3 nucleotide sequence: TGTGCCAGCGAGGACAGGGCGAACACTGAAGCTTTCTTT.

This chain uses TRBV5-1 with TRBJ1-1; a weak D match, TRBD1 (6 bases). The CDR3 length is 19 residues. Trimming removed 0 bases at V and 4 bases at J, with 25 bases between. CDR1 is SGHRS, CDR2 YFSETQ, per germline. This chain's CDR3 is CASSLAVVGIGGQPTEAFF. CDR3 DNA: TGCGCCAGCAGCTTGGCCGTGGTGGGAATCGGGGGGCAACCCACTGAAGCTTTCTTT.

The chain is built from TRBV2 and TRBJ2-5; 7 bases line up with TRBD2. The CDR3 is made up of 16 amino acids. The J segment lost 4 bases and the V segment lost 8 bases, leaving 16 bases of the junction unmatched. Germline CDR1 reads SNHLY; CDR2 reads FYNNEI. The CDR3: CASRGAGEERGETQYF. CDR3 sequence (DNA): TGTGCCAGCCGAGGGGCGGGAGAGGAGAGGGGAGAGACCCAGTACTTC. Combining the CDR3 with reference TRBV2 and TRBJ2-5 gives the whole variable domain EPEVTQTPSHQVTQMGQEVILRCVPISNHLYFYWYRQILGQKVEFLVSFYNNEISEKSEIFDDQFSVERPDGSNFTLKIRSTKLEDSAMYFCASRGAGEERGETQYFGPGTRLLVL.

V gene TRBV19 combines with J gene TRBJ1-4, with D hard to call. The CDR3 contains 12 residues. The V end was cut by 5 bases, the J end by 14 bases, with 15 bases between. Germline V gene data show CDR1 as LNHDA and CDR2 as SQIVND (reference sequence). CDR3 sequence (DNA): TGTGCCAGTAGTTTAATTGTGGGCCGCCTGTTTTTT. Protein sequence: CASSLIVGRLFF.

This chain links TRBV7-2 with TRBJ2-1; 9 positions match TRBD1. This CDR3 spans 13 amino acids. V was pared by 4 bases and J by 16 bases, with 11 bases of the junction left unmatched. Germline CDR1 reads SGHTA; CDR2 reads FQGNSA. The CDR3 sequence is CASSSARQGVGFF. CDR3 nucleotide sequence: TGTGCCAGCAGCTCAGCCCGACAGGGGGTTGGTTTCTTC.

This chain uses TRBV5-1 with TRBJ1-1; D may be TRBD1 (5 bases). Germline V gene sequence: CDR1 SGHRS, CDR2 YFSETQ. Deletions cut 6 bases from V and 5 bases from J, with 17 bases between. This CDR3 is built from 14 residues. CDR3 sequence reads: CASTNQGGRTEAFF. The CDR3 DNA sequence: TGCGCCAGCACCAACCAGGGAGGAAGGACTGAAGCTTTCTTT.

The V and J genes are TRBV30 and TRBJ2-7; 8 bases fit TRBD1. The CDR3 runs to 12 residues. With 4 bases clipped from V and 5 bases from J, the junction kept 4 bases outside the gene matches. From germline, CDR1 is GTSNPN and CDR2 SVGIG (reference sequence). Here the CDR3 reads CAWTGGGNEQYF. As DNA, the CDR3 is TGTGCCTGGACAGGGGGCGGAAACGAGCAGTACTTC. Variable domain in full (rest from reference TRBV30 and TRBJ2-7): SQTIHQWPATLVQPVGSPLSLECTVEGTSNPNLYWYRQAAGRGLQLLFYSVGIGQISSEVPQNLSASRPQDRQFILSSKKLLLSDSGFYLCAWTGGGNEQYFGPGTRLTVT.

On this clone itself: Different DNA sequences within this sample yield the same CDR3. This chain links TRBV6-1 with TRBJ2-7; a weak D match, TRBD1 (6 bases). Looked up from germline, CDR1 is MNHNS and CDR2 is SASEGT. Trimming shortened V by 6 bases and J by 5 bases, and 20 bases separated the two germline ends. The CDR3 is 15 amino acids. CDR3 nucleotides: TGTGCCAGCAGAGTACAGGGAAAGGGTGCAAACGAGCAGTACTTC. This sequence encodes CASRVQGKGANEQYF.

This sequence joins TRBV6-1 and TRBJ1-2; 9 bases line up with TRBD1. The CDR3 has 15 amino acids. Germline values: CDR1 MNHNS, CDR2 SASEGT. With V trimmed by 5 bases and J by 10 bases, 14 bases remained unmatched. CDR3 residues: CASSMDRGQFRDYTF. CDR3 bases: TGTGCCAGCAGTATGGACAGGGGCCAGTTCAGAGACTACACCTTC.

This rearrangement joins TRBV2 to TRBJ2-1; D possibly corresponds to TRBD2 (6 bases). There are 15 residues in the CDR3. CDR1 SNHLY and CDR2 FYNNEI come from the germline V gene. Trimming stripped 1 base from V and 1 base from J, with 8 bases between. CDR3: CASSEVGGSYNEQFF. The CDR3 bases are TGTGCCAGCAGTGAAGTTGGGGGGTCCTACAATGAGCAGTTCTTC.

J is TRBJ2-2 and V is TRBV18, with 10 bases identical to TRBD1. Germline CDR1 KGHSH, CDR2 LQKENI. There are 16 residues in the CDR3. V trimming: 5 bases; J trimming: 2 bases; junction bases outside the gene matches: 5. The CDR3 sequence is CASSADRGRNTGELFF. In DNA form, the CDR3 reads TGTGCCAGCTCAGCAGACAGGGGGCGAAACACCGGGGAGCTGTTTTTT.

The chain uses TRBV10-1 and TRBJ2-7; the D gene is possibly TRBD1 (5 bases). The V gene lost 5 bases and the J gene lost 3 bases, with 20 bases spanning the gap. CDR1 is WNHNN and CDR2 is SYGVQD in the germline V gene (reference sequence). CDR3 size: 16 residues. CDR3 nucleotides: TGCGCCAGCAGTCCTGAAGGGGAAGACGGAGACTACGAGCAGTACTTC. Translated: CASSPEGEDGDYEQYF.

The chain has TRBV5-1 and TRBJ2-1, with 14 bases matching TRBD2. Germline assignment: CDR1 SGHRS and CDR2 YFSETQ. The V gene end was trimmed by 5 bases and the J gene end by 1 base; junction bases not matched to a gene: 5. This CDR3 comprises 17 residues. The chain's CDR3 is CASSPRLAGGSYNEQFF. The CDR3 nucleotides are TGCGCCAGCAGTCCAAGACTAGCGGGGGGGTCCTACAATGAGCAGTTCTTC.